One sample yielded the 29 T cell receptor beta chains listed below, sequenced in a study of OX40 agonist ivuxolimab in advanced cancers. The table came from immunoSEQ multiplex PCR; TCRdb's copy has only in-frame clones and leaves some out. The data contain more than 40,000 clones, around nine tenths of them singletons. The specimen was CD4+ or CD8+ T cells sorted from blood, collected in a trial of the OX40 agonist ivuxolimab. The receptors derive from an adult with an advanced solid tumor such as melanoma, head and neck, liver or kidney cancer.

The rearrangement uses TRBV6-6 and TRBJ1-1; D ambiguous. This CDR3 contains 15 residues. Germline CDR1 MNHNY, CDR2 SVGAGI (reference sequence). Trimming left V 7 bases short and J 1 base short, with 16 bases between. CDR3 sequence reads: CASTLRGRANTEAFF. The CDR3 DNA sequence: TGTGCCAGCACACTAAGAGGACGGGCGAACACTGAAGCTTTCTTT.

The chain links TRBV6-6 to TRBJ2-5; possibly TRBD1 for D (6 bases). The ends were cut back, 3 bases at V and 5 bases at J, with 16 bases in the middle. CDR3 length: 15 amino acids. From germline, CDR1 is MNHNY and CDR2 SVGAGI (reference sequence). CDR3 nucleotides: TGTGCCAGCAGTTATCGCGGACAGACCGGGGAGACCCAGTACTTC. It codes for CASSYRGQTGETQYF.

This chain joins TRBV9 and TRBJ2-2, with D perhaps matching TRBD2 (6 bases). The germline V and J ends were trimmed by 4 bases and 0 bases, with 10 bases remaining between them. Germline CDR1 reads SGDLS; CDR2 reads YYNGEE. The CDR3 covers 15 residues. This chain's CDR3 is CASSLSGANTGELFF. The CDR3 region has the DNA TGTGCCAGCAGCCTTAGCGGAGCGAACACCGGGGAGCTGTTTTTT. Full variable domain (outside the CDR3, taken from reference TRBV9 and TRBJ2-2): DSGVTQTPKHLITATGQRVTLRCSPRSGDLSVYWYQQSLDQGLQFLIQYYNGEERAKGNILERFSAQQFPDLHSELNLSSLELGDSALYFCASSLSGANTGELFFGEGSRLTVL.

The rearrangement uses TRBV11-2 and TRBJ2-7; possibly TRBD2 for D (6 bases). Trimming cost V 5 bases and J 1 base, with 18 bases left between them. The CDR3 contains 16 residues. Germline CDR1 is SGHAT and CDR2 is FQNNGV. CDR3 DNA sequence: TGTGCCAGCAGCCCGCTGGGGAGGACCGGTTCCTACGAGCAGTACTTC. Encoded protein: CASSPLGRTGSYEQYF.

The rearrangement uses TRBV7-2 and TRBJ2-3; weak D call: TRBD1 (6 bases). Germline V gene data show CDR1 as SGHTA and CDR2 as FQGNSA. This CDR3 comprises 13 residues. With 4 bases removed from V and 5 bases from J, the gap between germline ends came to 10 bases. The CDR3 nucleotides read TGTGCCAGCAGCTCTACAGGGCTAGATACGCAGTATTTT. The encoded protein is CASSSTGLDTQYF.

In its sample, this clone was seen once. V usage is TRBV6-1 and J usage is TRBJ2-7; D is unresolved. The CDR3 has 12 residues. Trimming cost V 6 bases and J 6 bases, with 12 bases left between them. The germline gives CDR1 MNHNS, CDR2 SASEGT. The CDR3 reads CASSPTSIEQYF. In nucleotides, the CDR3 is TGTGCCAGCAGCCCCACCAGTATCGAGCAGTACTTC.

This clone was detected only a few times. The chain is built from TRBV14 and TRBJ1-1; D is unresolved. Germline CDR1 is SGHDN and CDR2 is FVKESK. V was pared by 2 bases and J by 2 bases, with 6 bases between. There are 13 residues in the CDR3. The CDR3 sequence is CASSQQVNTEAFF. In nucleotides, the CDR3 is TGTGCCAGCAGCCAACAGGTTAACACTGAAGCTTTCTTT.

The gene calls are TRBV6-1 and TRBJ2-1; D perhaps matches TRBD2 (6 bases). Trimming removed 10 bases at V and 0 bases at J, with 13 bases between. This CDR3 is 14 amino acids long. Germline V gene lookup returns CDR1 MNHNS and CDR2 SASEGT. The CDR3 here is CATVTSSSYNEQFF. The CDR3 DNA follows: TGTGCCACCGTCACTAGCAGCTCCTACAATGAGCAGTTCTTC.

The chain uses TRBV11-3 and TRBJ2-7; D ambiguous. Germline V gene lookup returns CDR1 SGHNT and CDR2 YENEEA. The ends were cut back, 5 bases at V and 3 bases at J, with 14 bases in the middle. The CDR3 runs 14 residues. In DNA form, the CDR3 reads TGTGCCAGCAGCCCGCTTAGAGGAGACTACGAGCAGTACTTC. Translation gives CASSPLRGDYEQYF. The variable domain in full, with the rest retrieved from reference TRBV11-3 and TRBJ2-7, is EAGVVQSPRYKIIEKKQPVAFWCNPISGHNTLYWYLQNLGQGPELLIRYENEEAVDDSQLPKDRFSAERLKGVDSTLKIQPAELGDSAVYLCASSPLRGDYEQYFGPGTRLTVT.

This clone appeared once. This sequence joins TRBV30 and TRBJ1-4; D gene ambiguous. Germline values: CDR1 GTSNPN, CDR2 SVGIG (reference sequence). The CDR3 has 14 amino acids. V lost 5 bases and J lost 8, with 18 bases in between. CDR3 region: CAWHLGRPTEKLFF. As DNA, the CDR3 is TGTGCCTGGCATCTCGGCAGGCCTACCGAAAAACTGTTTTTT.

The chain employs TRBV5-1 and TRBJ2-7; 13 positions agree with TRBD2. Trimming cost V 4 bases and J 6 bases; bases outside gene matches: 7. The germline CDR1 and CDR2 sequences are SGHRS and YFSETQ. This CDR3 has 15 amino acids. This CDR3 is CASSGQTSGRSEQYF. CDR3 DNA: TGCGCCAGCAGCGGACAGACTAGCGGGAGGTCCGAGCAGTACTTC.

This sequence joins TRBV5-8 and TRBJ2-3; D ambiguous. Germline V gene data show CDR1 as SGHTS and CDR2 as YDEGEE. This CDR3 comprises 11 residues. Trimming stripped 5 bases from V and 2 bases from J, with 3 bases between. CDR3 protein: CASRNTDTQYF. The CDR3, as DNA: TGTGCCAGCAGAAACACAGATACGCAGTATTTT.

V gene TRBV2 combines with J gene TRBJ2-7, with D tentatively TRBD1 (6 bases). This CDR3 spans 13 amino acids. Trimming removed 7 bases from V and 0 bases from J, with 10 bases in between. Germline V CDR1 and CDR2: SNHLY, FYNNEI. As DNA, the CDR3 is TGTGCCAGCAATAAGGACAGCTCCTACGAGCAGTACTTC. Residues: CASNKDSSYEQYF.

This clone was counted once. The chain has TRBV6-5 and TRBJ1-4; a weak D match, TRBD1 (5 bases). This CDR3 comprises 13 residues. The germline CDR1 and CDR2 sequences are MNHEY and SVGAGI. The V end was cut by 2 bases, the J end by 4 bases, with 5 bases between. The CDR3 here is CASSYRGNEKLFF. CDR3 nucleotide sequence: TGTGCCAGCAGTTACAGGGGTAATGAAAAACTGTTTTTT.

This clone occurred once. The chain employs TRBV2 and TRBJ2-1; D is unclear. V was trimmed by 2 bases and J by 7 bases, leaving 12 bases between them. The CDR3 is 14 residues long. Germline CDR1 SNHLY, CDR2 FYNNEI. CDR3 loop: CASSERQGQNEQFF. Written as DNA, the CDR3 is TGTGCCAGCAGTGAACGACAAGGGCAGAATGAGCAGTTCTTC.

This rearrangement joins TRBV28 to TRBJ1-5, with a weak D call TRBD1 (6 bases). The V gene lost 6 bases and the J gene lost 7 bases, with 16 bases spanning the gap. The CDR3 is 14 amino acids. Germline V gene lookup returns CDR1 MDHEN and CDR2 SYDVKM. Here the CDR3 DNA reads TGTGCCAGCAGCCATAAAACAGGGTACCAGCCCCAGCATTTT. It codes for CASSHKTGYQPQHF.

CDR3 loop: CASSYWRERADTQYF. As DNA, the CDR3 is TGTGCCAGCAGTTACTGGCGGGAGAGGGCAGATACGCAGTATTTT. V and J are TRBV6-5 and TRBJ2-3; 7 nucleotides align to TRBD2. Trimming took 1 base from V and 4 from J; bases not matched to a gene: 5. The CDR3 has 15 amino acids. Germline assignment: CDR1 MNHEY and CDR2 SVGAGI.

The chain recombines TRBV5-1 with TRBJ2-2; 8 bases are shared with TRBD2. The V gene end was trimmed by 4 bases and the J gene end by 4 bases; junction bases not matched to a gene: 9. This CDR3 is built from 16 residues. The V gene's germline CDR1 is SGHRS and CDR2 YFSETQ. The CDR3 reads CASSITSGGTTGELFF. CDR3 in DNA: TGCGCCAGCAGCATAACCAGCGGGGGCACCACCGGGGAGCTGTTTTTT. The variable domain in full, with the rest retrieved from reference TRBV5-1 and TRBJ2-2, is KAGVTQTPRYLIKTRGQQVTLSCSPISGHRSVSWYQQTPGQGLQFLFEYFSETQRNKGNFPGRFSGRQFSNSRSEMNVSTLELGDSALYLCASSITSGGTTGELFFGEGSRLTVL.

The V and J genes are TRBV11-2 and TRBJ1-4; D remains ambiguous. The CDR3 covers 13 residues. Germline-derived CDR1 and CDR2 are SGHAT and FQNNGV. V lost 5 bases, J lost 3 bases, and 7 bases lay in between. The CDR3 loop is CASSPGPNEKLFF. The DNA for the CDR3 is TGTGCCAGCAGCCCGGGTCCTAATGAAAAACTGTTTTTT.

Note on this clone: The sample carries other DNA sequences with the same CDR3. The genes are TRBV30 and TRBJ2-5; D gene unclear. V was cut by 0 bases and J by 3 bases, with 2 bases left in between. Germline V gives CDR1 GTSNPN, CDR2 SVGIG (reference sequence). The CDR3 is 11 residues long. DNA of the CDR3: TGTGCCTGGAGTGTAGAAGAGACCCAGTACTTC. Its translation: CAWSVEETQYF.

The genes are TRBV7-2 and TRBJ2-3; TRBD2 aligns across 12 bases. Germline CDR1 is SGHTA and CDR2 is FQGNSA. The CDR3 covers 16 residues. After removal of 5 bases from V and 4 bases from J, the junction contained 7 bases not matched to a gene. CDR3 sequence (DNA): TGTGCCAGCAGCCCACGACTAGCGGGAGTGCCAGATACGCAGTATTTT. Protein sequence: CASSPRLAGVPDTQYF.

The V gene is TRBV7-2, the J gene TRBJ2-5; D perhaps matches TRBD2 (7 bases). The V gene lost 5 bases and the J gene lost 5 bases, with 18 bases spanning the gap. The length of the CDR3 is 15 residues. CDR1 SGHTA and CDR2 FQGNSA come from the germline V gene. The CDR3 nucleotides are TGTGCCAGCAGCCACAACGGGGGGCCTGGGGAGACCCAGTACTTC. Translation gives CASSHNGGPGETQYF.

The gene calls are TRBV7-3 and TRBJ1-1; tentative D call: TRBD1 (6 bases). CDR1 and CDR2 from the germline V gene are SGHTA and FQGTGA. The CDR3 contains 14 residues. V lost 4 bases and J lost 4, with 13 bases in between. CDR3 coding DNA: TGTGCCAGCAGCTCACAGGGTCGGGGCACTGAAGCTTTCTTT. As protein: CASSSQGRGTEAFF.

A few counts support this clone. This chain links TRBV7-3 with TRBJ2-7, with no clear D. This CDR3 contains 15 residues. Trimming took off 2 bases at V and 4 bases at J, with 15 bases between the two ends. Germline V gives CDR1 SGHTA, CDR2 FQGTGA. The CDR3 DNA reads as TGTGCCAGCAGCTTACGGGCTGGATTCTTATACGAGCAGTACTTC. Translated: CASSLRAGFLYEQYF.

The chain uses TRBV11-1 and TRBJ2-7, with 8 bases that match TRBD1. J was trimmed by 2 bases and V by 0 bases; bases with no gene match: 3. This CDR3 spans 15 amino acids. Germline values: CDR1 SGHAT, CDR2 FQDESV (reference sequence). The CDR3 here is CASSLAWDRPYEQYF. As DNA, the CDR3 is TGTGCCAGCAGCTTAGCCTGGGACAGGCCCTACGAGCAGTACTTC. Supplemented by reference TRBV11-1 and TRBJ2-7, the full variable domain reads EAEVAQSPRYKITEKSQAVAFWCDPISGHATLYWYRQILGQGPELLVQFQDESVVDDSQLPKDRFSAERLKGVDSTLKIQPAELGDSAMYLCASSLAWDRPYEQYFGPGTRLTVT.

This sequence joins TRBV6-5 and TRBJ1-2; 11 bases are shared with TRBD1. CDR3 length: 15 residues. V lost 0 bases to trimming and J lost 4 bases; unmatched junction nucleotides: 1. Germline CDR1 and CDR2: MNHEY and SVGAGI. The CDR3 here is CASSYSGTGGYGYTF. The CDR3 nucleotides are TGTGCCAGCAGTTACTCCGGGACAGGGGGCTATGGCTACACCTTC.

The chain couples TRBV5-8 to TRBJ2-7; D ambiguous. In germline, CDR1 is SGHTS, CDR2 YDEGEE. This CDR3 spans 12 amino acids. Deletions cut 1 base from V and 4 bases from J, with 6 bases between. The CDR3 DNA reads TGTGCCAGCAGCTTGTCCGGGTACGAGCAGTACTTC. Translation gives CASSLSGYEQYF.

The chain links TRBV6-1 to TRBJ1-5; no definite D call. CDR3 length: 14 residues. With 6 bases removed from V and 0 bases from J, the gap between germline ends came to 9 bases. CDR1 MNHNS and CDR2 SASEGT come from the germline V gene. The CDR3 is CASRQELSNQPQHF. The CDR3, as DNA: TGTGCCAGCAGGCAGGAACTTAGCAATCAGCCCCAGCATTTT.

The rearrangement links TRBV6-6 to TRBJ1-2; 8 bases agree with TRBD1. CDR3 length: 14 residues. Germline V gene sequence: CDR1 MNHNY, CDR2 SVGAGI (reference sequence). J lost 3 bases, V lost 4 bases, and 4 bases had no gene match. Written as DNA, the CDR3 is TGTGCCAGCAGTTTCCCAGGGGGCGACTATGGCTACACCTTC. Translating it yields CASSFPGGDYGYTF.